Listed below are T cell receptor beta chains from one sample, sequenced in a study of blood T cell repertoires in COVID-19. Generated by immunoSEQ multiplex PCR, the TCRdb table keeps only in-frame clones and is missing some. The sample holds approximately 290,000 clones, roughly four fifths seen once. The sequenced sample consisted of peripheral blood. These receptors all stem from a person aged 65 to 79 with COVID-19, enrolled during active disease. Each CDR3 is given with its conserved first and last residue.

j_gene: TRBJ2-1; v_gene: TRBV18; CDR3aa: CASSPPGQGSFNEQFF
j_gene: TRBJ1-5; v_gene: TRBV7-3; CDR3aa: CASSAEAGSDQPQHF
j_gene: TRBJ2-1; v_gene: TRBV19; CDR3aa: CASSIPGTINEQFF
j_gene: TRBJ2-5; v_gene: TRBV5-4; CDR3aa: CASNPSGGKGETQYF
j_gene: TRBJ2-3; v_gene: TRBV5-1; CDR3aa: CASSLVRGMTDTQYF
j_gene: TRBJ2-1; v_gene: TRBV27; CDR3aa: CASSFALRHSEQFF
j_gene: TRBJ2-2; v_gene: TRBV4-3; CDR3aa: CASSQALFSGELFF
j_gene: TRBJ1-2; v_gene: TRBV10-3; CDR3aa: CAIRGQGLNYGYTF
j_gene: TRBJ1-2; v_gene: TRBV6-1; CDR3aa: CASSEGERRAGPGYTF
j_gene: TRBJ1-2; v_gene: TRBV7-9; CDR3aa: CASSLGVSGVLYGYTF
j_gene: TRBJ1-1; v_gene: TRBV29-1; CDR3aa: CSAGALEAFF
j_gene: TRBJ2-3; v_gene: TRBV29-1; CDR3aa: CSVSRGGRRGDTQYF
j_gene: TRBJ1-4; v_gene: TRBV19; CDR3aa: CASSTPGGVISELFF
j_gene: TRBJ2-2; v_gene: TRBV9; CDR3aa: CASLSRTVANTGELFF
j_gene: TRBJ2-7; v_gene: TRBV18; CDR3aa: CASSALGGPTYEQYF
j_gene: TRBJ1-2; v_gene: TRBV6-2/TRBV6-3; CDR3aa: CASSSDNRGRGGYTF